This T cell receptor beta chain was sequenced in a study of blood T cell repertoires in COVID-19. Looking at the study overall: From the United States, Italy and Spain came samples of acute and convalescent COVID-19.

Sequencing was performed with immunoSEQ multiplex PCR; in TCRdb, only in-frame clones are kept and a portion is missing. This sample carries a few hundred thousand clones, about 90% of them seen once, and the ten largest clones take about 0.6%. Ages ranged from roughly 18 to 100 years, with residence in around 24 US areas. Assignments of participants to cohorts depended upon their own reported clinical history. Recovered status applied to Cohort 3 donors who had two consecutive negative PCRs. It also applied to those with clearance or with symptom resolution. The CDR3 sequence is 13 residues long. The V end lost 7 bases, the J end lost 2 bases, and 9 bases lay between the germline ends. Germline values: CDR1 MDHEN, CDR2 SYDVKM. Details on this clone: The identical CDR3 is also encoded by other nucleotide sequences in the sample.

Material: PBMCs or T cells enriched from blood (not recorded which). The receptor comes from a man aged 18 to 29 who had recovered from COVID-19. This chain connects TRBV28 to TRBJ1-5, with D perhaps matching TRBD1 (6 bases). CDR3 region: CASKQGGNQPQHF. In nucleotides, the CDR3 is TGTGCCAGCAAACAGGGTGGCAATCAGCCCCAGCATTTT.